The 8 T cell receptor beta chains in this list originate from one sample, sequenced in a study of cytomegalovirus exposure and HLA in healthy donors. The PCR used 60 Vbeta and 13 Jbeta primers. Clones were sequenced by immunoSEQ multiplex PCR, and TCRdb holds only the in-frame ones, with some missing. The sample has approximately 130,000 clones; 75% to 90% are singletons. The source material was PBMCs. The source is a woman aged 25 to 45 in good health and CMV-seropositive.

The V call is TRBV5-1, the J call TRBJ1-4, with no clear D. V dropped 0 bases and J dropped 4 bases, with 7 bases sitting between them. The CDR3 loop spans 14 amino acids. Germline V gives CDR1 SGHRS, CDR2 YFSETQ. CDR3 region: CASSLAGINEKLFF. For the CDR3, the DNA is TGCGCCAGCAGCTTGGCCGGGATTAATGAAAAACTGTTTTTT.

The chain couples TRBV18 to TRBJ2-7; no clear D gene. The V end was cut by 0 bases, the J end by 2 bases, with 11 bases between. This CDR3 has 15 residues. Germline V lookup: CDR1 KGHSH, CDR2 LQKENI. This CDR3 reads CASSPPGKLPYEQYF. The CDR3 bases are TGTGCCAGCTCACCACCGGGCAAACTCCCCTACGAGCAGTACTTC. Full variable domain (rest looked up from reference TRBV18 and TRBJ2-7): NAGVMQNPRHLVRRRGQEARLRCSPMKGHSHVYWYRQLPEEGLKFMVYLQKENIIDESGMPKERFSAEFPKEGPSILRIQQVVRGDSAAYFCASSPPGKLPYEQYFGPGTRLTVT.

V gene TRBV29-1 combines with J gene TRBJ1-1; D unclear. The CDR3 loop spans 13 amino acids. V lost 7 bases to trimming and J lost 3 bases, with 15 bases between them. The germline V gene has CDR1 SQVTM and CDR2 ANQGSEA. This CDR3 is CSAAPHGDTEAFF. DNA for the CDR3: TGCAGCGCGGCCCCCCACGGGGACACTGAAGCTTTCTTT.

This chain uses TRBV6-5 with TRBJ1-2; 8 bases agree with TRBD1. With 5 bases clipped from V and 8 bases from J, the junction kept 4 bases outside the gene matches. Per the germline V gene, CDR1 is MNHEY and CDR2 is SVGAGI. CDR3 length equals 12 residues. CDR3 DNA: TGTGCCAGCAGTCAGGACAGGGACGGCTACACCTTC. As protein: CASSQDRDGYTF.

The V call is TRBV28, the J call TRBJ2-1; perhaps TRBD1 as D (6 bases). Germline V gene data show CDR1 as MDHEN and CDR2 as SYDVKM. The CDR3 consists of 11 residues. The chain's CDR3 is CTTEGVGEQFF. The CDR3 DNA follows: TGTACCACTGAGGGGGTGGGTGAGCAGTTCTTC.

This chain connects TRBV5-1 to TRBJ2-3, with 8 bases matching TRBD2. The junction had 4 bases not matched to a gene; V was cut back by 4 bases and J by 6 bases. The CDR3 totals 13 residues. Germline CDR1 reads SGHRS; CDR2 reads YFSETQ. Here the CDR3 DNA reads TGCGCCAGCAGCGTCCCGGGGGGGGATACGCAGTATTTT. Encoded protein: CASSVPGGDTQYF.

The V gene is TRBV6-1, the J gene TRBJ2-3; the match to TRBD2 covers 11 bases. V lost 1 base to trimming and J lost 4 bases; unmatched junction nucleotides: 4. The CDR3 runs to 16 residues. In germline, CDR1 is MNHNS, CDR2 SASEGT. DNA of the CDR3: TGTGCCAGCAGTGAAGTTAGCGGGGGGGCTTCAGATACGCAGTATTTT. Translated: CASSEVSGGASDTQYF.

This chain joins TRBV11-2 and TRBJ2-2; D perhaps matches TRBD1 (5 bases). This CDR3 has 15 residues. With 1 base removed from V and 0 bases from J, the gap between germline ends came to 6 bases. Germline V lookup: CDR1 SGHAT, CDR2 FQNNGV. In nucleotides, the CDR3 is TGTGCCAGCAGCTTAGTGGGGCCGAACACCGGGGAGCTGTTTTTT. Translation gives CASSLVGPNTGELFF.